One sample yielded the 2 T cell receptor beta chains listed below, sequenced in a study of early T cells in non-severe SARS-CoV-2 infection. MiXCR, run by TCRdb on the 5' RACE reads, gives a single entry per CDR3 protein. This table holds fewer than 100,000 distinct CDR3 sequences, approximately 12% found once. The sequenced sample was whole blood. These receptors all come from an adult who was a healthcare worker with PCR-confirmed SARS-CoV-2 infection or an uninfected control (not recorded which).

This sequence joins TRBV9 and TRBJ1-5, with 8 bases that match TRBD1. V shed 4 bases, J shed 6 bases, and the junction held 9 bases outside the gene matches. This CDR3 spans 15 amino acids. Germline-derived CDR1 and CDR2 are SGDLS and YYNGEE. This chain's CDR3 is CASSPGTGGGQPQHF. CDR3 sequence (DNA): TGTGCCAGCAGCCCAGGGACAGGAGGAGGTCAGCCCCAGCATTTT.

The genes are TRBV7-9 and TRBJ1-2; D not certain. Trimming took 4 bases from V and 8 from J, leaving 14 bases between them. The CDR3 is made up of 13 amino acids. Germline CDR1 SEHNR, CDR2 FQNEAQ (reference sequence). The CDR3 here is CASSSYITDGYTF. The CDR3, as DNA: TGTGCCAGCAGCTCATACATCACCGACGGCTACACCTTC.